The clone carrying this T cell receptor beta chain appeared a single time. The data stem from a study of shared clonotypes between healthy human individuals. V dropped 6 bases and J dropped 0; count of bases not matched to a gene: 4. CDR3 length equals 15 residues. Germline-derived CDR1 and CDR2 are MNHNS and SASEGT. The repertoire was sequenced with immunoSEQ multiplex PCR; TCRdb's copy has only in-frame clones and lacks some. This sample has 2 million to 2.5 million clones, with 95% found just once. The J gene is TRBJ1-4, the V gene TRBV6-1; 7 bases map to TRBD1. This TCR was sampled from a man aged 18 to 29 in good health. The sample comprised naive CD4+ T cells sorted from blood. The subset was: CD45RA+ positively selected. CDR3 in DNA: TGTGCCAGCAGGGGGGACAGTCCAACTAATGAAAAACTGTTTTTT. It translates to CASRGDSPTNEKLFF.